The clone carrying this T cell receptor (beta chain) has just one count. This entry comes from a study of blood T cell repertoires in COVID-19. Germline V gene sequence: CDR1 WNHNN, CDR2 SYGVQD (reference sequence). The CDR3 totals 15 residues. After removal of 8 bases from V and 7 bases from J, the junction contained 12 bases not matched to a gene. Living in 24 US areas, the participants were between roughly 18 and 95 years of age. As processed by the authors: The assay estimated nucleated cells by amplifying reference gene primers. Data came from immunoSEQ multiplex PCR; TCRdb stores just in-frame clones and leaves some out. D and trimming come from the DNA, and the V and J calls and clone size come from that table. The sample comprises fewer than 350,000 clones, about nine tenths of which are singletons, and 5% to 5.5% rests with the top ten.

Input material: PBMCs or T cells enriched from blood (not recorded which). This chain connects TRBV10-1 to TRBJ2-1, with TRBD2 matching over 9 bases. The origin of this receptor is a man in his fifties or sixties who had recovered from COVID-19. The CDR3 bases are TGCGCCAGCGCGGGTAGCGGGAGTTTTGAAAATGAGCAGTTCTTC. Translating gives CASAGSGSFENEQFF.